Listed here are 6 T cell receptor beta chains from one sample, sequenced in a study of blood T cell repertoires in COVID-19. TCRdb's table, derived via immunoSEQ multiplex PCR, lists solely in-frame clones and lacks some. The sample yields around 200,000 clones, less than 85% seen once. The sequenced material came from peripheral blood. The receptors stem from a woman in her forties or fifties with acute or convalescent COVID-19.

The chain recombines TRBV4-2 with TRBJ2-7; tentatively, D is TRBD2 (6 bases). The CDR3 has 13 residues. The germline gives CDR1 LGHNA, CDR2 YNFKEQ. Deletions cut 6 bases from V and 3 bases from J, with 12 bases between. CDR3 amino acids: CASRRLGSYEQYF. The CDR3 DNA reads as TGTGCCAGCAGGAGACTAGGGAGCTACGAGCAGTACTTC.

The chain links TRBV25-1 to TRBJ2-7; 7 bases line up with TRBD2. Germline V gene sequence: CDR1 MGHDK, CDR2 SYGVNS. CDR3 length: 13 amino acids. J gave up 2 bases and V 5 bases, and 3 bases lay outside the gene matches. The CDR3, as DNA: TGTGCCAGCAGTACCCGGGAGGCCTACGAGCAGTACTTC. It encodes CASSTREAYEQYF.

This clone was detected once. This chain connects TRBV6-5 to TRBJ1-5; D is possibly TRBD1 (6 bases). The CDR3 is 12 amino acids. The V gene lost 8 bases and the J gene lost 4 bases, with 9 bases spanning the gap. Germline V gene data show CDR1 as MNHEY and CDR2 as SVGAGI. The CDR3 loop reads CASRTANQPQHF. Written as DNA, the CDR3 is TGTGCCAGCCGGACAGCTAATCAGCCCCAGCATTTT.

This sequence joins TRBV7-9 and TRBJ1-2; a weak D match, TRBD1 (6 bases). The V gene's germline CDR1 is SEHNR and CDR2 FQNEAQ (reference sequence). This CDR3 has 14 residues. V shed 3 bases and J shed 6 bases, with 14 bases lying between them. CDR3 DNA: TGTGCCAGCAGCTTTAACAGGGCAGAGGATGGCTACACCTTC. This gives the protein CASSFNRAEDGYTF. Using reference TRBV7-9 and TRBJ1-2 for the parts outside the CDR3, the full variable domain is DTGVSQNPRHKITKRGQNVTFRCDPISEHNRLYWYRQTLGQGPEFLTYFQNEAQLEKSRLLSDRFSAERPKGSFSTLEIQRTEQGDSAMYLCASSFNRAEDGYTFGSGTRLTVV.

CDR3 DNA sequence: TGTGCCAGCGGGGGACAGGCCCCGAACACCGGGGAGCTGTTTTTT. It encodes CASGGQAPNTGELFF. The chain combines TRBV2 with TRBJ2-2, with 8 nucleotides matching TRBD1. Germline V gives CDR1 SNHLY, CDR2 FYNNEI. CDR3 length: 15 residues. The ends lost 8 bases at V and 0 bases at J; junction bases unmatched: 5.

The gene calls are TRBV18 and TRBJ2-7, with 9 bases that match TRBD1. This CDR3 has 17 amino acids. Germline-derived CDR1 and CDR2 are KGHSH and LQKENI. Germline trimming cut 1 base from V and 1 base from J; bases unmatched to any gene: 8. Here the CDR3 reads CASSPRSGTGRSYEQYF. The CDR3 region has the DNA TGTGCCAGCTCACCACGTTCCGGGACAGGGAGATCCTACGAGCAGTACTTC.